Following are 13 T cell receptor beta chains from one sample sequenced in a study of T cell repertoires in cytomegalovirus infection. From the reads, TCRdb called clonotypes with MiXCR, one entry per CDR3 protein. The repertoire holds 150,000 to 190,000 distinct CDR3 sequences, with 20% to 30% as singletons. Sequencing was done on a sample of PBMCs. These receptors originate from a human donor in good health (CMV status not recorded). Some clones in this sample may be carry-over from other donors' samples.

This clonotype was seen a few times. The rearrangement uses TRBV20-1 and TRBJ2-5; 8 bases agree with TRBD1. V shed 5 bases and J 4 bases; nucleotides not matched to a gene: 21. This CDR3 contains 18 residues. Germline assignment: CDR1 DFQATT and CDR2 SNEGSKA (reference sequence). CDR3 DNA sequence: TGCAGTGCTTTATCCGGGACAGGATCCCTGGTGCGGGGAGAGACCCAGTACTTC. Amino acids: CSALSGTGSLVRGETQYF.

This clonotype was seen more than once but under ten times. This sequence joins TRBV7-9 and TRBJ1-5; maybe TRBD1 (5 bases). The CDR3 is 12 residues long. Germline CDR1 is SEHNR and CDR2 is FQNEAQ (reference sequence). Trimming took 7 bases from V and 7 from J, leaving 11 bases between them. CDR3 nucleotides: TGTGCCAGCAATCGGGACGGACAGCCCCAGCATTTT. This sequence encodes CASNRDGQPQHF.

In nucleotides, the CDR3 is TGCAGTGCTCGAAGCCCGGACAGGGAATATGGCTACACCTTC. Its protein product is CSARSPDREYGYTF. The genes are TRBV20-1 and TRBJ1-2; TRBD1 aligns across 8 bases. Germline V gene data show CDR1 as DFQATT and CDR2 as SNEGSKA (reference sequence). This CDR3 has 14 amino acids. V lost 5 bases, J lost 5 bases, and 10 bases stayed unmatched.

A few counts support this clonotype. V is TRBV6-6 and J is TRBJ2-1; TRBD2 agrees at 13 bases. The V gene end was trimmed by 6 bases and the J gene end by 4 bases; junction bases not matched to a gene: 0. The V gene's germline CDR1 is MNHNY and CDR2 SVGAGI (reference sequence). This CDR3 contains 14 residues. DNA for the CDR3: TGTGCCAGCAGGGGACTAGCGGGGTACAATGAGCAGTTCTTC. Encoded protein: CASRGLAGYNEQFF.

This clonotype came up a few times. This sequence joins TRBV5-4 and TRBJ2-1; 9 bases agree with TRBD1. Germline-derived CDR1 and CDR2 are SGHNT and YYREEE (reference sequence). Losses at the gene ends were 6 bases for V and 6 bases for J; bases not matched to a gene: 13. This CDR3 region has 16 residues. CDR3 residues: CASTQPGQGVSNEQFF. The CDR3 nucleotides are TGTGCCAGCACCCAACCGGGACAGGGAGTCAGCAATGAGCAGTTCTTC.

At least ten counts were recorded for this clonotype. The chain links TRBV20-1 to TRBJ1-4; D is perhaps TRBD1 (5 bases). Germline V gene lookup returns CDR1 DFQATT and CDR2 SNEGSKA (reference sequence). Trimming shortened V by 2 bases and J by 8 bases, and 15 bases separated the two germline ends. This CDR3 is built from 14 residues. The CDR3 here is CSARNPQGIEKLFF. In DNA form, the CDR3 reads TGCAGTGCTAGAAATCCGCAGGGCATCGAAAAACTGTTTTTT.

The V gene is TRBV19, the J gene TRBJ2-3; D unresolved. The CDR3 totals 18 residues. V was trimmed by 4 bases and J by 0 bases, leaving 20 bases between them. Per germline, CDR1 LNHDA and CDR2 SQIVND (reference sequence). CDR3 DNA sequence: TGTGCCAGTAGTACTACTGCTGCTGAACGAACTAGCACAGATACGCAGTATTTT. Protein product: CASSTTAAERTSTDTQYF.

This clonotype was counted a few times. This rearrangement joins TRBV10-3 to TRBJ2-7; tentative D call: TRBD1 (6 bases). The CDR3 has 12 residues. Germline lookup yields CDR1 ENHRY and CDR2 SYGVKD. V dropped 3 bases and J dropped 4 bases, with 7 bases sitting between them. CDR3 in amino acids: CAISDRGYEQYF. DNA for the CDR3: TGTGCCATCAGTGATAGGGGGTACGAGCAGTACTTC.

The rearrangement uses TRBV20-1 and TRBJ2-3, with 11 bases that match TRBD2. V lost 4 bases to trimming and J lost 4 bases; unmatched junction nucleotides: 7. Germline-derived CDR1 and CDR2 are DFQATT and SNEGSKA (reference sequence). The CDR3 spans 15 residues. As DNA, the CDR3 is TGCAGTGCTACGCCATTTAGCGGGAGGGCAGATACGCAGTATTTT. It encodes CSATPFSGRADTQYF.

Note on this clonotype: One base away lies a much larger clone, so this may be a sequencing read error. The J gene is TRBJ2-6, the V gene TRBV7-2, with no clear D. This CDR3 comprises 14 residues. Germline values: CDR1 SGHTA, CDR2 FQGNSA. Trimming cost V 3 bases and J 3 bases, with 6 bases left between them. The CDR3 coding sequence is TGTGCCAGCAGCTTTTCTTATGGGGCCAACGTCCTGACTTTC. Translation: CASSFSYGANVLTF. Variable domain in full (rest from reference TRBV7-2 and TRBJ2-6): GAGVSQSPSNKVTEKGKDVELRCDPISGHTALYWYRQSLGQGLEFLIYFQGNSAPDKSGLPSDRFSAERTGGSVSTLTIQRTQQEDSAVYLCASSFSYGANVLTFGAGSRLTVL.

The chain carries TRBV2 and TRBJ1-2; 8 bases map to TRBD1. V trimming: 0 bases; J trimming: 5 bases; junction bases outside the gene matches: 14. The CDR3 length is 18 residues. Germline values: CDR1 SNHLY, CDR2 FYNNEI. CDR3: CASSEASGGQGAIYGYTF. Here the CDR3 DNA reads TGTGCCAGCAGTGAAGCTTCAGGGGGGCAGGGGGCCATATATGGCTACACCTTC.

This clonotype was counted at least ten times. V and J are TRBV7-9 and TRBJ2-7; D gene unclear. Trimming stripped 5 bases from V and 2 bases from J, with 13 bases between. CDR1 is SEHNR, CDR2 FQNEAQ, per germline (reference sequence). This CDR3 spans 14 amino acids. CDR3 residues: CASSKEDLPYEQYF. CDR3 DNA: TGTGCCAGCAGCAAAGAGGACCTCCCCTACGAGCAGTACTTC. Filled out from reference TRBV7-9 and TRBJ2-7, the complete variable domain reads DTGVSQNPRHKITKRGQNVTFRCDPISEHNRLYWYRQTLGQGPEFLTYFQNEAQLEKSRLLSDRFSAERPKGSFSTLEIQRTEQGDSAMYLCASSKEDLPYEQYFGPGTRLTVT.

DNA for the CDR3: TGTGCCAGCATGAGGGGCGCCTACAATGAGCAGTTCTTC. Its translation is CASMRGAYNEQFF. V usage is TRBV12-3 or TRBV12-4 and J usage is TRBJ2-1, with D tentatively TRBD1 or TRBD2 (5 bases each). The CDR3 length is 13 residues. Trimming took 7 bases from V and 2 from J, leaving 9 bases between them.